This T cell receptor beta chain was sequenced for a study of identical twins. In TCRdb, the 5' RACE reads were re-called with MiXCR into one record per CDR3 protein. The top ten hold approximately 7.9% of the sample, which has 300,000 to 350,000 distinct CDR3 sequences, 9% to 15% seen once. The germline V gene has CDR1 SQVTM and CDR2 ANQGSEA. CDR3 size: 12 residues. With 6 bases removed from V and 1 base from J, the gap between germline ends came to 10 bases. Study-level findings and limits: Models predicted less out-of-frame TCR alpha sharing in monozygotic twins than was found.

The sample holds many counts of this clonotype. What it binds is unknown. These data also formed part of another study, on yellow fever vaccine responses in identical twins.

J is TRBJ2-7 and V is TRBV29-1; D is unresolved. The clonotype originates from a woman aged 18-29 years in good health. The sample consisted of CD8+ T cells sorted from blood. DNA of the CDR3: TGCAGCGTGGCTGAAGGTTCCTACGAGCAGTACTTC. The encoded protein is CSVAEGSYEQYF.